This TCR beta chain was retrieved from a study of cytomegalovirus exposure and HLA in healthy donors. Study results and caveats: Generally TCR sequences proved uncommon, though certain public TCRs appeared in numerous donors. Judged likely to be a sequencing artifact was a cluster of highly shared sequence variants.

This clone was observed once. Its antigen is still unknown. This PCR relied on a set of 60 Vbeta primers and 13 Jbeta primers. Generated by immunoSEQ multiplex PCR, the TCRdb table keeps only in-frame clones and is missing some. The table shows 200,000 or so clones, with roughly 83% occurring only once. Donors had nominal health at sampling but likely had unrecorded immune exposures. The germline V and J ends were trimmed by 4 bases and 1 base, with 7 bases remaining between them. Germline V CDR1 and CDR2: GTSNPN, SVGIG (reference sequence). CDR3 length: 12 residues. What was sequenced was PBMCs. The receptor was isolated from a boy aged 5-17 years in good health and CMV-seronegative. V is TRBV30 and J is TRBJ2-5; no reliable D call. The CDR3 reads CAWTPLQETQYF. The CDR3 coding sequence is TGTGCCTGGACCCCCCTCCAAGAGACCCAGTACTTC.